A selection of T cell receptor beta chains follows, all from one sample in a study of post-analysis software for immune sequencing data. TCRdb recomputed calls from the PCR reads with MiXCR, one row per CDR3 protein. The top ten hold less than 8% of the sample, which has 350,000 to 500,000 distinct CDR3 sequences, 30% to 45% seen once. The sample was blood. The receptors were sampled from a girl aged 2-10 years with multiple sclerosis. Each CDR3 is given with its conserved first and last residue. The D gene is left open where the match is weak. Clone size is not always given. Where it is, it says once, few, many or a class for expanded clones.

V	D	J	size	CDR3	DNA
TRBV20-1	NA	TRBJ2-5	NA	CSARPQGHYNEQYF	TGCAGTGCTAGACCGCAAGGACACTACAATGAGCAGTACTTC
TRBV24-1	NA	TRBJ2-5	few	CATSDLKVGETQYF	TGTGCCACCAGTGATTTGAAGGTGGGGGAGACCCAGTACTTC
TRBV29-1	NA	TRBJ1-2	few	CSAGSRGLNYGCTF	NA
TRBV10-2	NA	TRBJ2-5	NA	CASGQPTSVETQYF	TGCGCCAGCGGACAGCCCACGTCCGTAGAGACCCAGTACTTC
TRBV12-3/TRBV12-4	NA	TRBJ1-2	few	CASSRGYLDGYTF	TGTGCCAGCAGTAGAGGGTACTTGGATGGCTACACCTTC
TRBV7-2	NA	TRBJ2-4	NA	CASSFLRRGRDPAKNIQYF	TGTGCCAGCAGCTTCCTCCGGCGAGGGCGCGACCCAGCCAAAAACATTCAGTACTTC
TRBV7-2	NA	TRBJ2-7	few	CASSLVDGSAVSYEQYF	TGTGCCAGCAGCTTAGTGGACGGGAGTGCTGTGAGCTACGAGCAGTACTTC
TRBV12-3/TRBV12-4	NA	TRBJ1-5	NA	CASSSRDIMRSNQPQHF	TGTGCCAGCAGTTCCCGGGACATCATGAGGAGCAATCAGCCCCAGCATTTT
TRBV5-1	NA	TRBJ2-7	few	CASSLASEPPEQYF	TGCGCCAGCAGCTTGGCTAGCGAGCCGCCCGAGCAGTACTTC
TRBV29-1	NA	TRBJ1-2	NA	CSVEEEERPRGYTF	TGCAGCGTTGAAGAAGAGGAGAGGCCTAGGGGCTACACCTTC
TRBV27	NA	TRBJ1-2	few	CASSPEWGFYGYTF	TGTGCCAGCAGCCCCGAGTGGGGATTCTATGGCTACACCTTC
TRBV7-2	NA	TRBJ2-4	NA	CASSPLGGGRVQAKSIQYF	TGTGCCAGCAGCCCACTAGGGGGGGGAAGGGTTCAAGCCAAAAGCATTCAGTACTTC
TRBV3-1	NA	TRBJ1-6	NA	CASSQNTDNSPLHF	TGTGCCAGCAGTCAAAACACCGATAATTCACCCCTCCACTTT
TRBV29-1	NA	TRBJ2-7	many	CSVEDNGGGEQYF	TGCAGCGTTGAAGATAATGGGGGTGGCGAGCAGTACTTC
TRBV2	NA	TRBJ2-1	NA	CASRGLAATGRSYNEQFF	TGTGCCAGCAGAGGCCTGGCGGCAACCGGTCGCTCCTACAATGAGCAGTTCTTC
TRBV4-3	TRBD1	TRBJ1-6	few	CASSGGTESSYNSPLHF	TGCGCCAGCAGCGGTGGGACAGAGAGCTCCTATAATTCACCCCTCCACTTT
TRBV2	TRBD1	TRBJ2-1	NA	CASRGGQGYNEQFF	TGTGCCAGCAGGGGGGGACAGGGGTATAATGAGCAGTTCTTC
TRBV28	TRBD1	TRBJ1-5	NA	CASSDRDRQVNQPQHF	TGTGCCAGCAGTGACCGGGACAGACAGGTTAATCAGCCCCAGCATTTT
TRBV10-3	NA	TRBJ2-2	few	CAISGDVGIGELFF	TGTGCCATCAGTGGGGACGTAGGGATCGGGGAGCTGTTTTTT
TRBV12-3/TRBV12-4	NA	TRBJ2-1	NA	CVSSSQGFDEQFF	TGTGTCAGCAGTTCCCAGGGTTTCGATGAGCAGTTCTTC
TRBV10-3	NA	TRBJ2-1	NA	CAITAGQGIPNEQFF	TGTGCCATCACGGCGGGGCAAGGAATCCCCAATGAGCAGTTCTTC
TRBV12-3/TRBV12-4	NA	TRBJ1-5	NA	CASSEMTGQPQHF	TGTGCCAGCAGTGAGATGACCGGTCAGCCCCAGCATTTT
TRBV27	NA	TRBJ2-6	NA	CASSPPGPFSGANVLTF	TGTGCCAGCAGTCCGCCCGGACCGTTCTCTGGGGCCAACGTCCTGACTTTC
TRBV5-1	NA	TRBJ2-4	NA	CASSVGTRALAEQYF	TGCGCCAGCAGCGTCGGGACGAGGGCTCTGGCGGAGCAGTACTTC
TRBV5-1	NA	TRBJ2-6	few	CASSPKGAGANVLTF	TGCGCCAGCAGCCCTAAGGGAGCTGGGGCCAACGTCCTGACTTTC
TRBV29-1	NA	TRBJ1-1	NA	CSVVTVAEAFF	TGCAGCGTTGTGACAGTAGCTGAAGCTTTCTTT
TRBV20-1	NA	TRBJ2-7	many	CSATRDYEQYF	TGCAGTGCAACTAGGGACTACGAGCAGTACTTC
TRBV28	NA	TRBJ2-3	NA	CASSSVAKLSTDTQYF	TGTGCCAGCAGTTCGGTAGCCAAACTAAGCACAGATACGCAGTATTTT
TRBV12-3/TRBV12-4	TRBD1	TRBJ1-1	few	CASSFEGANTEAFF	TGTGCCAGCAGTTTCGAGGGGGCGAACACTGAAGCTTTCTTT
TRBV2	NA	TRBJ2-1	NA	CASSHRTDYNEQFF	TGTGCCAGCAGTCACCGGACAGACTACAATGAGCAGTTCTTC
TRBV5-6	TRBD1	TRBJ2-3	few	CVSSLRQGTIDTQYF	TGTGTCAGCAGCTTGCGACAGGGGACGATAGATACGCAGTATTTT
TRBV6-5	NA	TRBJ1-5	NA	CASRSGGHYQPQHF	TGTGCCAGCAGGTCCGGGGGGCATTATCAGCCCCAGCATTTT
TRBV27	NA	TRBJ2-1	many	CASSLSYNEQFF	TGTGCCAGCAGCTTGTCTTACAATGAGCAGTTCTTC
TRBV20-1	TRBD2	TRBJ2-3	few	CSARAGLASTDTQYF	TGCAGTGCTAGAGCGGGACTAGCAAGCACAGATACGCAGTATTTT
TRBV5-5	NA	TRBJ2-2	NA	CASSLSTGTQNTGELFF	TGTGCCAGCAGCTTGAGTACAGGGACACAAAACACCGGGGAGCTGTTTTTT
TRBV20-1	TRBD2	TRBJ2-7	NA	CSASSGGDGEQYF	TGCAGTGCTAGTAGCGGGGGGGACGGCGAGCAGTACTTC
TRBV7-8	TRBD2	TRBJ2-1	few	CASSWVGTINEQFF	TGTGCCAGCAGCTGGGTAGGGACTATCAATGAGCAGTTCTTC
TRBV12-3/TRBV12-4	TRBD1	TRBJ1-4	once	CASRFEQGAGEKLFF	TGTGCCAGCAGATTCGAACAGGGGGCTGGTGAAAAACTGTTTTTT
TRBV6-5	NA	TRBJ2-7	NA	CASSYTQGTYEQYF	TGTGCCAGCAGTTACACACAGGGAACCTACGAGCAGTACTTC
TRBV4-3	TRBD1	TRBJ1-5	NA	CASSQDRTRNQPQHF	TGCGCCAGCAGCCAGGACAGGACCCGCAATCAGCCCCAGCATTTT
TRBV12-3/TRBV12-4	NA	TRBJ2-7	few	CASSGGVLSYEQYF	TGTGCCAGCAGTGGCGGGGTCCTTTCCTACGAGCAGTACTTC
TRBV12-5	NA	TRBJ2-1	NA	CASGRPAGDWGNEQFF	TGTGCTAGTGGTCGTCCCGCAGGGGATTGGGGCAATGAGCAGTTCTTC
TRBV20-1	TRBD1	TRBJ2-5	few	CSARDDRGHWETQYF	TGCAGTGCTAGAGACGACAGGGGGCATTGGGAGACCCAGTACTTC
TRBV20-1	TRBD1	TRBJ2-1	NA	CSARPQGANEQFF	TGCAGTGCTAGACCGCAGGGGGCTAATGAGCAGTTCTTC
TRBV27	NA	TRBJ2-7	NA	CASSLRGRQSSYEQYF	TGTGCCAGCAGTTTAAGGGGTCGTCAGAGCTCCTACGAGCAGTACTTC
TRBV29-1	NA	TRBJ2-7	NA	CSVRDRDGFYEQYF	TGCAGCGTTAGAGACCGGGACGGCTTTTACGAGCAGTACTTC
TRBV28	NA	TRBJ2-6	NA	CASRTKKGGANVLTF	TGTGCCAGCAGGACTAAAAAAGGAGGGGCCAACGTCCTGACTTTC
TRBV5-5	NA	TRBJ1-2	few	CASSTTPIESGYTF	TGTGCCAGCAGCACCACACCTATTGAGTCTGGCTACACCTTC
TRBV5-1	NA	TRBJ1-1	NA	CASSLGPRAFF	TGCGCCAGCAGCTTGGGTCCCCGGGCTTTCTTT
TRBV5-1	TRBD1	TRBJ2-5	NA	CASSLQGASGETQYF	TGCGCCAGCAGCTTACAGGGGGCCTCGGGAGAGACCCAGTACTTC
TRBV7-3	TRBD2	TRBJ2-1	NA	CASSARLAGEVNEQFF	TGTGCCAGCAGCGCGAGACTAGCGGGAGAGGTCAATGAGCAGTTCTTC
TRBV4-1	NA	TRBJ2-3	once	CASSSTGPLITDAQYF	TGCGCCAGCAGCTCTACTGGGCCGCTCATCACAGATGCGCAGTATTTT
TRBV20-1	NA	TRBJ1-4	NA	CICRDRRRGCLFF	TGCATTTGCCGGGACCGCCGACGAGGATGCCTGTTTTTT
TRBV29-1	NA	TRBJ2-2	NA	CSVRRTGELFF	TGCAGCGTTAGAAGAACCGGGGAGCTGTTTTTT